Each of the 8 T cell receptor beta chains below was sequenced from the same sample in a study of type 1 regulatory T cells. TCRdb re-called the reads through MiXCR, storing one row per CDR3 protein. The table has 88,000 or so distinct CDR3 sequences, roughly 28% seen once; the top ten hold less than 2.5%. Sequences were obtained from CD4+ T cells, either the whole sample or a sorted fraction (not recorded which). Receptors originate from a human donor in good health.

The genes are TRBV28 and TRBJ2-7, with no clear D. Germline CDR1 reads MDHEN; CDR2 reads SYDVKM. CDR3 length: 12 amino acids. With 2 bases removed from V and 4 bases from J, the gap between germline ends came to 6 bases. Here the CDR3 reads CASSLRVYEQYF. In nucleotides, the CDR3 is TGTGCCAGCAGTTTACGGGTGTACGAGCAGTACTTC.

This clonotype was detected a few times. CDR3 nucleotide sequence: TGTGCCAGCAGCTTCCTCGGACAGGGCACTGAAGCTTTCTTT. Its protein product is CASSFLGQGTEAFF. This sequence joins TRBV7-9 and TRBJ1-1; 8 nucleotides agree with TRBD1. J gave up 4 bases and V 3 bases, and 4 bases lay outside the gene matches. The CDR3 extends over 14 amino acids. Germline V gives CDR1 SEHNR, CDR2 FQNEAQ (reference sequence).

The rearrangement links TRBV19 to TRBJ1-2; 7 positions agree with TRBD1. The CDR3 has 13 residues. V lost 5 bases to trimming and J lost 6 bases; unmatched junction nucleotides: 6. CDR1 LNHDA and CDR2 SQIVND come from the germline V gene (reference sequence). This CDR3 is CASSGQATHGYTF. The CDR3 DNA reads as TGTGCCAGTAGTGGACAGGCCACTCATGGCTACACCTTC. The full variable domain, rest sourced from reference TRBV19 and TRBJ1-2, is DGGITQSPKYLFRKEGQNVTLSCEQNLNHDAMYWYRQDPGQGLRLIYYSQIVNDFQKGDIAEGYSVSREKKESFPLTVTSAQKNPTAFYLCASSGQATHGYTFGSGTRLTVV.

The V and J genes are TRBV4-2 and TRBJ2-1, with D hard to call. CDR1 LGHNA and CDR2 YNFKEQ come from the germline V gene. This CDR3 comprises 15 residues. Trimming cost V 4 bases and J 3 bases, with 13 bases left between them. The CDR3: CASSPEGWGYNEQFF. In DNA, the CDR3 is TGTGCCAGCAGCCCCGAAGGTTGGGGCTACAATGAGCAGTTCTTC.

In this sample, this clonotype turned up a few times. V is TRBV6-5 and J is TRBJ2-1, with D maybe TRBD2 (6 bases). Germline CDR1 and CDR2: MNHEY and SVGAGI. V shed 8 bases and J shed 0 bases, with 14 bases lying between them. The CDR3 is 15 amino acids. CDR3 region: CASQAGVSSYNEQFF. The CDR3, as DNA: TGTGCCAGCCAAGCGGGCGTGAGCTCCTACAATGAGCAGTTCTTC.

The chain employs TRBV7-2 and TRBJ2-7, with 9 bases matching TRBD2. CDR3 length: 15 residues. With V trimmed by 3 bases and J by 5 bases, 8 bases remained unmatched. The germline V gene has CDR1 SGHTA and CDR2 FQGNSA. The CDR3, as DNA: TGTGCCAGCAGCTTCTCGCTAGCGGGATCCCACGAGCAGTACTTC. Its protein is CASSFSLAGSHEQYF.

The V gene is TRBV19, the J gene TRBJ2-1; TRBD1 matches at 9 bases. This CDR3 spans 16 amino acids. Germline V gene sequence: CDR1 LNHDA, CDR2 SQIVND (reference sequence). V was pared by 1 base and J by 1 base, with 2 bases of the junction left unmatched. The CDR3 region has the DNA TGTGCCAGTAGTATAGCGGGACAGGGTTCCTACAATGAGCAGTTCTTC. It yields the protein CASSIAGQGSYNEQFF. The full variable domain, rest sourced from reference TRBV19 and TRBJ2-1, is DGGITQSPKYLFRKEGQNVTLSCEQNLNHDAMYWYRQDPGQGLRLIYYSQIVNDFQKGDIAEGYSVSREKKESFPLTVTSAQKNPTAFYLCASSIAGQGSYNEQFFGPGTRLTVL.

The sample holds a few counts of this clonotype. V gene TRBV6-5 combines with J gene TRBJ2-7, with 10 positions matching TRBD2. The CDR3 runs 16 residues. The J segment lost 7 bases and the V segment lost 0 bases, leaving 9 bases of the junction unmatched. Looked up from germline, CDR1 is MNHEY and CDR2 is SVGAGI. CDR3 nucleotides: TGTGCCAGCAGTTACTCCGGAGCGGGAGGGCCCCGGGAGCAGTACTTC. It encodes CASSYSGAGGPREQYF.